The present TCR beta chain was sequenced within a study of cytomegalovirus exposure and HLA in healthy donors. Primers for the PCR totalled 60 Vbeta and 13 Jbeta. The method was immunoSEQ multiplex PCR; TCRdb's version includes in-frame clones alone and lacks a portion of them. The profile covers 130,000 or so clones, with about 74% appearing a single time and under 8.5% taken by the ten largest. Germline V gives CDR1 ENHRY, CDR2 SYGVKD. J gave up 8 bases and V 0 bases, and 12 bases lay outside the gene matches. This CDR3 region has 17 residues. The source is a male donor in good health and CMV-seronegative. The chain links TRBV10-3 to TRBJ2-1; 8 positions match TRBD2. Material for sequencing was PBMCs. CDR3 bases: TGTGCCATCAGTGAGTCGACTGGGACTAGGATCCCCCATGAGCAGTTCTTC. Protein: CAISESTGTRIPHEQFF.